This T cell receptor (beta chain) was found in a study of shared T cell receptors in the human thymus. There are 15 residues in the CDR3. Germline-derived CDR1 and CDR2 are MGHDK and SYGVNS. V dropped 4 bases and J dropped 5; count of bases not matched to a gene: 6. Produced via immunoSEQ multiplex PCR; TCRdb's table is partial and in-frame only. The sample carries about 730,000 clones, approximately 85% recorded once. These data were likewise used in another study, on human thymus T cells. From that paper: Healthy Finnish infants undergoing corrective surgery for congenital heart defects were used as donors. Corrective heart surgery yielded the resections from which the thymus tissue came. Thymic as well as blood repertoires seemed to favor certain V and J genes unevenly. Related studies found that unrelated individuals share highly overlapping thymic repertoires.

The V call is TRBV25-1, the J call TRBJ1-5, with 9 bases fitting TRBD1. The TCR comes from a girl under two years old with a congenital heart defect. Sequencing was carried out using thymocytes. CDR3 sequence reads: CASSGGQGSDQPQHF. CDR3 nucleotides: TGTGCCAGCAGTGGGGGACAGGGTAGTGATCAGCCCCAGCATTTT.